Listed below are T cell receptor beta chains from one sample, sequenced in a study of blood T cells in healthy people across ages. Via MiXCR, TCRdb re-called the 5' RACE reads, giving one row per CDR3 protein. This table holds about 1.1 million distinct CDR3 sequences, under 40% found once. Specimen: blood. These receptors all stem from a man aged 18 to 35 in good health. Both conserved end residues are part of each CDR3. D genes are given only for firm matches. Clone size appears in some rows only: once, few, many, or a class for an expanded clone.

TRBJ1-2	NA	TRBV20-1	TRBD1	CSARAGDRVTF	TGCAGTGCTAGAGCTGGAGACAGGGTCACCTTC
TRBJ1-5	few	TRBV20-1	TRBD1	CSARDSQGGQPQHF	TGCAGTGCTAGAGATAGCCAGGGGGGCCAGCCCCAGCATTTT
TRBJ1-2	NA	TRBV6-2/TRBV6-3	NA	CASSNRYGYTF	TGTGCCAGCAGCAATAGGTATGGCTACACCTTC
TRBJ2-1	NA	TRBV5-1	NA	CASSVAGIYNEQFF	TGCGCCAGCAGCGTGGCCGGGATTTACAATGAGCAGTTCTTC
TRBJ2-3	NA	TRBV12-3/TRBV12-4	NA	CASSLRTVSTDTQYF	TGTGCCAGCAGTTTGAGGACAGTGAGCACAGATACGCAGTATTTT
TRBJ1-4	NA	TRBV7-2	NA	CASSPGVRTLGEKLFF	TGTGCCAGCAGCCCCGGGGTACGGACCTTGGGGGAAAAACTGTTTTTT
TRBJ2-5	many	TRBV7-8	TRBD2	CASSLGLAGTQYF	TGTGCCAGCAGCTTAGGACTAGCGGGGACCCAGTACTTC
TRBJ2-7	NA	TRBV14	NA	CASSPYPGYNEQYF	TGTGCCAGCAGCCCCTACCCAGGGTACAATGAGCAGTACTTC
TRBJ2-7	few	TRBV12-3/TRBV12-4	TRBD2	CASSSGVEQYF	TGTGCCAGCTCTAGCGGGGTGGAGCAGTACTTC
TRBJ1-4	NA	TRBV20-1	TRBD1	CSAKQGAWAEKLFF	TGCAGTGCGAAACAGGGGGCGTGGGCGGAAAAACTGTTTTTT
TRBJ2-1	NA	TRBV5-4	NA	CASSAGIFVYNEQFF	TGTGCCAGCAGCGCAGGGATATTTGTCTACAATGAGCAGTTCTTC
TRBJ2-5	few	TRBV20-1	NA	CSASRSNKETQYF	TGCAGTGCTAGCCGGTCGAACAAAGAGACCCAGTACTTC
TRBJ1-2	few	TRBV7-3	TRBD1	CASSLPGGEGYTF	TGTGCCAGCAGCTTACCAGGGGGAGAGGGCTACACCTTC
TRBJ2-3	few	TRBV25-1	TRBD2	CATSGGGRDTQYF	TGTGCCACCAGCGGGGGAGGCAGAGATACGCAGTATTTT
TRBJ2-3	NA	TRBV29-1	TRBD2	CSGRGTSGNTDTQYF	TGCAGCGGGCGTGGGACTAGCGGAAACACAGATACGCAGTATTTT
TRBJ1-1	few	TRBV2	NA	CASSPDGWNTEAFF	TGTGCCAGCAGTCCCGATGGCTGGAACACTGAAGCTTTCTTT
TRBJ2-5	few	TRBV20-1	TRBD2	CSASLPTSGSETQYF	TGCAGTGCTAGTTTGCCGACTAGCGGTTCGGAGACCCAGTACTTC
TRBJ2-5	NA	TRBV20-1	NA	CSARALAQETQYF	TGCAGTGCTAGAGCCCTAGCACAAGAGACCCAGTACTTC
TRBJ2-5	few	TRBV20-1	NA	CSARELRDQYF	TGCAGTGCTAGAGAGTTGAGAGACCAGTACTTC
TRBJ1-1	few	TRBV6-2/TRBV6-3	TRBD1	CASSYPDRGPVNTEAFF	TGTGCCAGCAGTTACCCAGACAGGGGGCCTGTGAACACTGAAGCTTTCTTT
TRBJ2-3	NA	TRBV5-1	TRBD1	CASNSGTGRSDTQYF	TGCGCCAGTAATTCCGGGACAGGGAGGTCAGATACGCAGTATTTT
TRBJ1-2	NA	TRBV7-9	TRBD1	CASSDLDRLNYGYTF	TGTGCCAGCAGCGATCTGGACAGGCTAAACTATGGCTACACCTTC
TRBJ2-3	NA	TRBV28	TRBD2	CASSERGGRTDTQYF	TGTGCCAGCAGTGAGCGGGGGGGCCGGACAGATACGCAGTATTTT
TRBJ2-2	NA	TRBV5-4	TRBD2	CASSGTSGGTNTGELFF	TGTGCCAGCAGCGGGACTAGCGGGGGGACAAACACCGGGGAGCTGTTTTTT
TRBJ2-7	few	TRBV30	NA	CAWSHRGTYEQYF	TGTGCCTGGAGTCATAGGGGGACCTACGAGCAGTACTTC
TRBJ2-3	many	TRBV29-1	TRBD1	CSAGQGSTDTQYF	TGCAGCGCAGGACAGGGGAGCACAGATACGCAGTATTTT
TRBJ2-5	NA	TRBV4-1	NA	CASSQRDVSSYQETLYF	TGCGCCAGCAGCCAACGCGATGTTTCTTCGTACCAAGAGACCCTGTACTTC
TRBJ1-4	few	TRBV30	NA	CAWSDGTLNEKLFF	TGTGCCTGGAGTGATGGGACACTAAATGAAAAACTGTTTTTT
TRBJ2-2	few	TRBV29-1	NA	CSVGRGTGELFF	TGCAGCGTTGGAAGGGGGACCGGGGAGCTGTTTTTT
TRBJ1-1	NA	TRBV29-1	NA	CSGGVGTEAFF	TGCAGCGGAGGTGTAGGCACTGAAGCTTTCTTT
TRBJ2-1	once	TRBV5-1	NA	CASSAQPARAPHGEQFF	TGCGCCAGCAGCGCCCAACCCGCGAGGGCGCCACACGGTGAGCAGTTCTTC